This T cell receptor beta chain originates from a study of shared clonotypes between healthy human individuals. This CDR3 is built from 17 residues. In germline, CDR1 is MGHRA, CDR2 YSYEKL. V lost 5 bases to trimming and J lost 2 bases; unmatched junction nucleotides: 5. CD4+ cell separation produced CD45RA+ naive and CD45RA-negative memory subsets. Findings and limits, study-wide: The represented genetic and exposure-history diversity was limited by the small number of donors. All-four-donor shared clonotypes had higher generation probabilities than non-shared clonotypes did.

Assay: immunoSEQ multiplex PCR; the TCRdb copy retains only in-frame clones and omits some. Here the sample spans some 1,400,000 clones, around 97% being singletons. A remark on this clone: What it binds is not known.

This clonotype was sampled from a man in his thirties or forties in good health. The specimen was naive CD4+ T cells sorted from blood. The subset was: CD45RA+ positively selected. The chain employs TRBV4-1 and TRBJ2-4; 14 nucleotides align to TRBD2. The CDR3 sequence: CASSSGLAGESKNIQYF. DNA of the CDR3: TGCGCCAGCAGCTCGGGACTAGCGGGAGAGTCCAAAAACATTCAGTACTTC.